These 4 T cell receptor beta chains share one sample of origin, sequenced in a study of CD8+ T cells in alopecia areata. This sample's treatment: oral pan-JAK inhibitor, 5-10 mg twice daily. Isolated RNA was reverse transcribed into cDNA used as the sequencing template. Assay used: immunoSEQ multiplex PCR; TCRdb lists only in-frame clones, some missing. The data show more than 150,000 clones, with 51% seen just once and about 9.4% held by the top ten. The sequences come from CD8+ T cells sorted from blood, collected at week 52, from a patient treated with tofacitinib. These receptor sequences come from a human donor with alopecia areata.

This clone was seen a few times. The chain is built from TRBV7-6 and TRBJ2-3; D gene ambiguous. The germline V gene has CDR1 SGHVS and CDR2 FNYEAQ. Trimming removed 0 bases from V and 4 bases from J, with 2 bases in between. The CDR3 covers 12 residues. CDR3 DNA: TGTGCCAGCAGCTTAGCAGCAGATACGCAGTATTTT. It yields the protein CASSLAADTQYF. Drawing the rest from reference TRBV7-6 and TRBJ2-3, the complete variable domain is GAGVSQSPRYKVTKRGQDVALRCDPISGHVSLYWYRQALGQGPEFLTYFNYEAQQDKSGLPNDRFSAERPEGSISTLTIQRTEQRDSAMYRCASSLAADTQYFGPGTRLTVL.

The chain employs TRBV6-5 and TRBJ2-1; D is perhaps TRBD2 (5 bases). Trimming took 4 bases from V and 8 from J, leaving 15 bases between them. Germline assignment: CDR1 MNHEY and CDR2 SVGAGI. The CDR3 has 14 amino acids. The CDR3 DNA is TGTGCCAGCAGTTTAACGCTAAGCGGCCATGAGCAGTTCTTC. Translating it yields CASSLTLSGHEQFF.

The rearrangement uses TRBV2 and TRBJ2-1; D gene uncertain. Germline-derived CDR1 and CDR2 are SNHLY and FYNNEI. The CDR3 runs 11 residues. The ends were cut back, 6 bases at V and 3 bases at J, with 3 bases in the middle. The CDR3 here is CASRSYNEQFF. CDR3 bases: TGTGCCAGCAGAAGCTACAATGAGCAGTTCTTC.

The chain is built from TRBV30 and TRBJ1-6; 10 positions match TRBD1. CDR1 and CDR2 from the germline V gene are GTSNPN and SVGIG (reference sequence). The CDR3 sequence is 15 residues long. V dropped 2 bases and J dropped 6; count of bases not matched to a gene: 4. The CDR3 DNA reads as TGTGCCTGGAGTACGGGGACAGGGGTTAATTCACCCCTCCACTTT. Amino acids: CAWSTGTGVNSPLHF.